Listed below are T cell receptor beta chains from one sample, sequenced in a study of CD8 T cells in Susac syndrome. TCRdb re-derived calls from the immunoSEQ multiplex PCR reads in MiXCR, one entry per CDR3 protein. This sample yields about 200,000 distinct CDR3 sequences, of which 90% to 95% are seen a single time; 0.093% belongs to the top ten. The material sequenced was CD4+ T cells from PBMCs. The receptors originated from a human donor with multiple sclerosis. Each CDR3 is given with its conserved first and last residue. Each record gives: J gene, V gene, D gene, clone size, CDR3 protein, CDR3 DNA. D genes are given only for firm matches. Clone size appears in some rows only: once, few, many, or a class for an expanded clone.

j_gene: TRBJ2-7
v_gene: TRBV7-3
d_gene: -
abundance: -
CDR3aa: CASSPDGIYEQYF
CDR3nt: TGTGCCAGCAGCCCGGACGGGATCTACGAGCAGTACTTC

j_gene: TRBJ2-7
v_gene: TRBV7-9
d_gene: -
abundance: -
CDR3aa: CASSLEYEGEQYF
CDR3nt: TGTGCCAGCAGCTTAGAATATGAGGGCGAGCAGTACTTC

j_gene: TRBJ2-2
v_gene: TRBV20-1
d_gene: -
abundance: -
CDR3aa: CSARLRGNTGELFF
CDR3nt: TGCAGTGCTAGGCTAAGGGGAAACACCGGGGAGCTGTTTTTT

j_gene: TRBJ2-7
v_gene: TRBV15
d_gene: -
abundance: -
CDR3aa: CATSRDVGSSYEQYF
CDR3nt: TGTGCCACCAGCAGAGATGTAGGGAGCTCCTACGAGCAGTACTTC

j_gene: TRBJ2-1
v_gene: TRBV24-1
d_gene: TRBD2
abundance: -
CDR3aa: CATSDPGLGFSGEQFF
CDR3nt: TGTGCCACCAGTGACCCGGGACTAGGATTTTCGGGTGAGCAGTTCTTC

j_gene: TRBJ2-5
v_gene: TRBV4-2
d_gene: -
abundance: -
CDR3aa: CASSQDGLGETQYF
CDR3nt: TGTGCCAGCAGCCAAGATGGTTTGGGAGAGACCCAGTACTTC

j_gene: TRBJ2-3
v_gene: TRBV24-1
d_gene: -
abundance: -
CDR3aa: CATSQSRGDTQYF
CDR3nt: TGTGCCACCAGTCAAAGCCGGGGGGATACGCAGTATTTT

j_gene: TRBJ1-1
v_gene: TRBV23-1
d_gene: -
abundance: -
CDR3aa: CASSHNLNTEAFF
CDR3nt: TGCGCCAGCAGTCATAACCTGAACACTGAAGCTTTCTTT

j_gene: TRBJ2-7
v_gene: TRBV9
d_gene: TRBD1
abundance: -
CDR3aa: CASSVGQGHYEQYF
CDR3nt: TGTGCCAGCAGCGTAGGACAGGGGCACTACGAGCAGTACTTC

j_gene: TRBJ1-2
v_gene: TRBV29-1
d_gene: -
abundance: -
CDR3aa: CSVAGQSLNYGYTF
CDR3nt: TGCAGCGTTGCAGGACAGTCTCTAAACTATGGCTACACCTTC

j_gene: TRBJ2-1
v_gene: TRBV7-2
d_gene: -
abundance: -
CDR3aa: CASSFALQGNEQFF
CDR3nt: TGTGCCAGCAGCTTTGCCCTACAGGGAAATGAGCAGTTCTTC

j_gene: TRBJ1-2
v_gene: TRBV30
d_gene: -
abundance: once
CDR3aa: CAWSVYEGAVNGYTF
CDR3nt: TGTGCCTGGAGTGTATATGAGGGAGCGGTTAATGGCTACACCTTC

j_gene: TRBJ2-1
v_gene: TRBV20-1
d_gene: -
abundance: once
CDR3aa: CSARNLRVSYNEQFF
CDR3nt: TGCAGTGCTAGAAACCTCAGGGTCTCCTACAATGAGCAGTTCTTC

j_gene: TRBJ1-4
v_gene: TRBV30
d_gene: -
abundance: -
CDR3aa: CAWTPGRGTNEKLFF
CDR3nt: TGTGCCTGGACCCCCGGCAGGGGTACTAATGAAAAACTGTTTTTT

j_gene: TRBJ2-1
v_gene: TRBV15
d_gene: -
abundance: few
CDR3aa: CATSRAGYNEQFF
CDR3nt: TGTGCCACCAGCAGAGCTGGCTACAATGAGCAGTTCTTC

j_gene: TRBJ2-1
v_gene: TRBV4-2
d_gene: -
abundance: -
CDR3aa: CASSRGEGYNEQFF
CDR3nt: TGTGCCAGCAGCCGGGGGGAAGGGTATAATGAGCAGTTCTTC

j_gene: TRBJ1-1
v_gene: TRBV6-5
d_gene: TRBD1
abundance: -
CDR3aa: CASSYPGTGKAFF
CDR3nt: TGTGCCAGCAGTTACCCCGGGACAGGTAAAGCTTTCTTT

j_gene: TRBJ2-1
v_gene: TRBV7-3
d_gene: -
abundance: -
CDR3aa: CASSSQGANEQFF
CDR3nt: TGTGCCAGCAGCTCGCAAGGGGCTAATGAGCAGTTCTTC

j_gene: TRBJ2-5
v_gene: TRBV20-1
d_gene: TRBD2
abundance: -
CDR3aa: CSARLAGDVTQYF
CDR3nt: TGCAGTGCTAGACTAGCGGGAGATGTGACCCAGTACTTC

j_gene: TRBJ2-1
v_gene: TRBV12-3/TRBV12-4
d_gene: -
abundance: few
CDR3aa: CASSLRGSYNEQFF
CDR3nt: TGTGCCAGCAGTTTAAGGGGCTCCTACAATGAGCAGTTCTTC

j_gene: TRBJ1-5
v_gene: TRBV18
d_gene: TRBD1
abundance: -
CDR3aa: CASSPAGTEGQPQHF
CDR3nt: TGTGCCAGCTCACCGGCCGGGACAGAGGGACAGCCCCAGCATTTT

j_gene: TRBJ2-7
v_gene: TRBV15
d_gene: -
abundance: -
CDR3aa: CATGLEGWGEQYF
CDR3nt: TGTGCCACCGGGCTGGAGGGATGGGGCGAGCAGTACTTC

j_gene: TRBJ1-2
v_gene: TRBV3-1
d_gene: -
abundance: -
CDR3aa: CASSSRGFGYTF
CDR3nt: TGTGCCAGCAGCTCAAGGGGATTTGGCTACACCTTC

j_gene: TRBJ1-5
v_gene: TRBV15
d_gene: -
abundance: -
CDR3aa: CATSSPPRSNQPQHF
CDR3nt: TGTGCCACCAGCAGTCCCCCCCGTAGCAATCAGCCCCAGCATTTT

j_gene: TRBJ1-1
v_gene: TRBV24-1
d_gene: TRBD1
abundance: -
CDR3aa: CATSDPGQAGGAFF
CDR3nt: TGTGCCACCAGTGATCCTGGACAGGCGGGAGGAGCTTTCTTT

j_gene: TRBJ1-6
v_gene: TRBV30
d_gene: TRBD1
abundance: -
CDR3aa: CAWSYRDRDSPLHF
CDR3nt: TGTGCCTGGAGTTACCGGGACAGGGATTCACCCCTCCACTTT

j_gene: TRBJ2-1
v_gene: TRBV27
d_gene: -
abundance: once
CDR3aa: CASLERNEQFF
CDR3nt: TGTGCCAGCCTAGAGCGAAATGAGCAGTTCTTC

j_gene: TRBJ1-2
v_gene: TRBV29-1
d_gene: TRBD1
abundance: -
CDR3aa: CSVGTGNTYGYTF
CDR3nt: TGCAGCGTTGGGACAGGGAATACCTATGGCTACACCTTC

j_gene: TRBJ1-5
v_gene: TRBV2
d_gene: TRBD1
abundance: -
CDR3aa: CASSEDRGDQPQHF
CDR3nt: TGTGCCAGCAGTGAGGACAGGGGGGATCAGCCCCAGCATTTT

j_gene: TRBJ2-6
v_gene: TRBV20-1
d_gene: -
abundance: -
CDR3aa: CSAPFGANVLTF
CDR3nt: TGCAGTGCCCCCTTTGGGGCCAACGTCCTGACTTTC

j_gene: TRBJ1-1
v_gene: TRBV14
d_gene: TRBD1
abundance: few
CDR3aa: CASRRQGNTEAFF
CDR3nt: TGTGCCAGCAGGAGACAGGGGAACACTGAAGCTTTCTTT

j_gene: TRBJ1-2
v_gene: TRBV20-1
d_gene: -
abundance: -
CDR3aa: CSARDQRDYGYTF
CDR3nt: TGCAGTGCTAGAGATCAGAGGGACTATGGCTACACCTTC

j_gene: TRBJ2-7
v_gene: TRBV18
d_gene: -
abundance: -
CDR3aa: CASSPTQGGDEQYF
CDR3nt: TGTGCCAGCTCTCCCACCCAAGGCGGGGACGAGCAGTACTTC

j_gene: TRBJ1-1
v_gene: TRBV25-1
d_gene: -
abundance: -
CDR3aa: CASYLHTEAFF
CDR3nt: TGTGCCAGCTACCTCCACACTGAAGCTTTCTTT

j_gene: TRBJ1-3
v_gene: TRBV2
d_gene: -
abundance: -
CDR3aa: CASQDVNTIYF
CDR3nt: TGTGCCAGTCAGGATGTGAACACCATATATTTT

j_gene: TRBJ1-1
v_gene: TRBV9
d_gene: -
abundance: once
CDR3aa: CASSPRRQENTEAFF
CDR3nt: TGTGCCAGCAGCCCCCGGCGACAGGAGAACACTGAAGCTTTCTTT

j_gene: TRBJ1-1
v_gene: TRBV20-1
d_gene: -
abundance: -
CDR3aa: CSAFQGWGNTEAFF
CDR3nt: TGCAGTGCTTTCCAAGGTTGGGGGAACACTGAAGCTTTCTTT

j_gene: TRBJ1-2
v_gene: TRBV5-1
d_gene: TRBD1
abundance: once
CDR3aa: CASSGEQGQTGYTF
CDR3nt: TGCGCCAGCAGCGGGGAACAGGGGCAGACTGGCTACACCTTC

j_gene: TRBJ1-5
v_gene: TRBV20-1
d_gene: -
abundance: -
CDR3aa: CSATSGVLNQPQHF
CDR3nt: TGCAGTGCCACCTCAGGGGTCCTTAATCAGCCCCAGCATTTT

j_gene: TRBJ2-1
v_gene: TRBV30
d_gene: -
abundance: -
CDR3aa: CAWTPTYNEQFF
CDR3nt: TGTGCCTGGACTCCGACTTACAATGAGCAGTTCTTC

j_gene: TRBJ2-3
v_gene: TRBV2
d_gene: TRBD2
abundance: -
CDR3aa: CASSGLAGAADTQYF
CDR3nt: TGTGCCAGCAGTGGTCTAGCGGGGGCAGCAGATACGCAGTATTTT

j_gene: TRBJ2-2
v_gene: TRBV2
d_gene: -
abundance: -
CDR3aa: CASSAGQSTYTGELFF
CDR3nt: TGTGCCAGCAGTGCGGGACAATCAACGTACACCGGGGAGCTGTTTTTT

j_gene: TRBJ2-2
v_gene: TRBV6-5
d_gene: -
abundance: -
CDR3aa: CASSYAVSGVGELFF
CDR3nt: TGTGCCAGCAGTTACGCTGTGTCGGGGGTCGGGGAGCTGTTTTTT

j_gene: TRBJ2-6
v_gene: TRBV27
d_gene: TRBD1
abundance: -
CDR3aa: CASRTGAGANVLTF
CDR3nt: TGTGCCAGCAGGACAGGGGCCGGGGCCAACGTCCTGACTTTC

j_gene: TRBJ1-1
v_gene: TRBV29-1
d_gene: -
abundance: -
CDR3aa: CSVDNRVIFTEAFF
CDR3nt: TGCAGCGTTGATAACAGGGTGATTTTCACTGAAGCTTTCTTT

j_gene: TRBJ2-6
v_gene: TRBV11-1
d_gene: -
abundance: -
CDR3aa: CASSLFRVGASSGANVLTF
CDR3nt: TGTGCCAGCAGCTTATTCCGGGTAGGGGCCTCCTCTGGGGCCAACGTCCTGACTTTC

j_gene: TRBJ1-1
v_gene: TRBV20-1
d_gene: TRBD1
abundance: -
CDR3aa: CSATGTGGLEAFF
CDR3nt: TGCAGTGCAACCGGGACAGGGGGTCTTGAAGCTTTCTTT

j_gene: TRBJ2-7
v_gene: TRBV6-5
d_gene: -
abundance: -
CDR3aa: CASRPPGRGEQYF
CDR3nt: TGTGCCAGCAGACCCCCCGGGCGCGGCGAGCAGTACTTC

j_gene: TRBJ1-2
v_gene: TRBV27
d_gene: -
abundance: -
CDR3aa: CASSIVSGEATGYTF
CDR3nt: TGTGCCAGCAGTATCGTGTCGGGGGAAGCGACTGGCTACACCTTC

j_gene: TRBJ1-2
v_gene: TRBV20-1
d_gene: -
abundance: -
CDR3aa: CSASLQGPRGYTF
CDR3nt: TGCAGTGCTAGTTTACAGGGTCCTCGGGGCTACACCTTC

j_gene: TRBJ2-7
v_gene: TRBV20-1
d_gene: -
abundance: -
CDR3aa: CSAADYEQYF
CDR3nt: TGCAGTGCTGCAGACTACGAGCAGTACTTC

j_gene: TRBJ2-1
v_gene: TRBV5-1
d_gene: TRBD2
abundance: -
CDR3aa: CASGQGLANYNEQFF
CDR3nt: TGCGCCAGCGGGCAGGGACTAGCGAACTACAATGAGCAGTTCTTC

j_gene: TRBJ2-4
v_gene: TRBV7-9
d_gene: -
abundance: -
CDR3aa: CASSVGTVGRQYF
CDR3nt: TGTGCCAGCAGCGTGGGGACTGTAGGACGCCAGTACTTC

j_gene: TRBJ2-5
v_gene: TRBV2
d_gene: -
abundance: -
CDR3aa: CASGPLQETQYF
CDR3nt: TGTGCCAGTGGGCCGTTACAAGAGACCCAGTACTTC